The 27 T cell receptor beta chains in this list originate from one sample, sequenced in a study of control samples from healthy donors and cancer patients. TCRdb's table, derived via immunoSEQ multiplex PCR, lists solely in-frame clones and lacks some. The data hold more than 110,000 clones, with around 90% observed a single time. Specimen: blood. The receptors come from a man aged 25-40 years in good health.

The chain employs TRBV28 and TRBJ1-4, with D tentatively TRBD1 (5 bases). The CDR3 covers 16 residues. V was trimmed by 7 bases and J by 7 bases, leaving 22 bases between them. Germline V gene sequence: CDR1 MDHEN, CDR2 SYDVKM. The CDR3 loop reads CASTPSTSRGREKLFF. In DNA, the CDR3 is TGTGCCAGCACTCCCAGTACCTCGAGGGGCCGTGAAAAACTGTTTTTT.

J is TRBJ1-2 and V is TRBV6-5; unclear D gene. Germline CDR1 and CDR2: MNHEY and SVGAGI. Trimming took off 6 bases at V and 2 bases at J, with 10 bases between the two ends. CDR3 length equals 13 residues. CDR3 DNA: TGTGCCAGCAGGACTGACATCAACTATGGCTACACCTTC. This sequence encodes CASRTDINYGYTF.

CDR3 in amino acids: CASSLADSTTDTQYF. Here the CDR3 DNA reads TGTGCCAGCAGCTTAGCGGATAGCACCACAGATACGCAGTATTTT. The chain employs TRBV11-2 and TRBJ2-3; D not certain. In germline, CDR1 is SGHAT, CDR2 FQNNGV. Trimming took 1 base from V and 2 from J, leaving 10 bases between them. CDR3 size: 15 residues.

V usage is TRBV2 and J usage is TRBJ2-7; D gene ambiguous. Looked up from germline, CDR1 is SNHLY and CDR2 is FYNNEI. V lost 7 bases and J lost 2, with 15 bases in between. CDR3 size: 14 residues. The CDR3 nucleotides are TGTGCCAGCACCGCCCGGGCAGACGCCTACGAGCAGTACTTC. Translated: CASTARADAYEQYF.

The rearrangement links TRBV11-3 to TRBJ2-2; D is uncertain. Germline V gene lookup returns CDR1 SGHNT and CDR2 YENEEA. This CDR3 is 19 amino acids long. Trimming took 1 base from V and 0 from J, leaving 18 bases between them. The CDR3 loop reads CASSLVRGGRTANTGELFF. The DNA for the CDR3 is TGTGCCAGCAGCTTAGTACGTGGTGGGCGGACCGCGAACACCGGGGAGCTGTTTTTT.

This rearrangement joins TRBV30 to TRBJ1-1; 8 bases are a match to TRBD1. V dropped 3 bases and J dropped 3; count of bases not matched to a gene: 6. Germline V CDR1 and CDR2: GTSNPN, SVGIG (reference sequence). The CDR3 totals 14 residues. CDR3 coding DNA: TGTGCCTGGAGACGACAGGGGAAATACACTGAAGCTTTCTTT. Translating it yields CAWRRQGKYTEAFF.

This sequence joins TRBV25-1 and TRBJ2-7; 7 bases align to TRBD1. The CDR3 runs to 15 residues. Germline V lookup: CDR1 MGHDK, CDR2 SYGVNS. The trim removed 5 bases at V and 2 bases at J, leaving 9 bases unmatched. CDR3 coding DNA: TGTGCCAGCAGTCAATCAGTAACAGGGGCCTACGAGCAGTACTTC. It specifies CASSQSVTGAYEQYF.

The chain combines TRBV28 with TRBJ1-4; no firm D call. V was trimmed by 5 bases and J by 7 bases, leaving 14 bases between them. CDR3 length: 14 residues. Germline values: CDR1 MDHEN, CDR2 SYDVKM. CDR3 amino acids: CASSAGKFSEKLFF. For the CDR3, the DNA is TGTGCCAGCAGTGCCGGGAAGTTTAGTGAAAAACTGTTTTTT.

For the CDR3, the DNA is TGTGCCAGTAGTATAGTGGGCCGGAGCTATGGCTACACCTTC. The encoded protein is CASSIVGRSYGYTF. The chain is built from TRBV19 and TRBJ1-2, with no clear D. This CDR3 has 14 amino acids. Trimming stripped 1 base from V and 4 bases from J, with 10 bases between. Per germline, CDR1 LNHDA and CDR2 SQIVND (reference sequence). Drawing the rest from reference TRBV19 and TRBJ1-2, the complete variable domain is DGGITQSPKYLFRKEGQNVTLSCEQNLNHDAMYWYRQDPGQGLRLIYYSQIVNDFQKGDIAEGYSVSREKKESFPLTVTSAQKNPTAFYLCASSIVGRSYGYTFGSGTRLTVV.

For the CDR3, the DNA is TGTGCCAGCAGTGAAGCAGGACAGGGCTATGGCTACACCTTC. This sequence encodes CASSEAGQGYGYTF. The V gene is TRBV6-1, the J gene TRBJ1-2, with 8 bases that match TRBD1. CDR3 size: 14 residues. CDR1 MNHNS and CDR2 SASEGT come from the germline V gene. The V gene end was trimmed by 0 bases and the J gene end by 4 bases; junction bases not matched to a gene: 1.

About this clone itself: Germline and junction disagree at one end, which may indicate a read error. This rearrangement joins TRBV7-3 to TRBJ2-5; a weak D match, TRBD2 (5 bases). The CDR3 has 13 amino acids. Germline CDR1 SGHTA, CDR2 FQGTGA. CDR3 residues: CASSLTRGEAQYF. The CDR3 DNA reads TGTGCCAGCAGCTTAACCCGGGGAGAGGCCCAGTACTTC.

V and J are TRBV7-9 and TRBJ1-1; no reliable D call. The CDR3 sequence is 15 residues long. CDR1 is SEHNR, CDR2 FQNEAQ, per germline (reference sequence). Deletions cut 4 bases from V and 1 base from J, with 13 bases between. CDR3 nucleotides: TGTGCCAGCAGCTCGCTTTGGAGGGAGAACACTGAAGCTTTCTTT. Translating gives CASSSLWRENTEAFF.

The chain uses TRBV5-4 and TRBJ1-1, with no clear D. Germline loops: CDR1 SGHNT, CDR2 YYREEE (reference sequence). This CDR3 comprises 15 residues. The V gene lost 1 base and the J gene lost 0 bases, with 10 bases spanning the gap. DNA of the CDR3: TGTGCCAGCAGCTTGCCGGGTCAGTTGAACACTGAAGCTTTCTTT. Protein sequence: CASSLPGQLNTEAFF.

The chain recombines TRBV7-9 with TRBJ2-3; 11 nucleotides align to TRBD2. The V gene end was trimmed by 5 bases and the J gene end by 4 bases; junction bases not matched to a gene: 8. Germline values: CDR1 SEHNR, CDR2 FQNEAQ (reference sequence). The CDR3 length is 16 residues. The CDR3 coding sequence is TGTGCCAGCAGCATCACTAGCGGGAGTTGGCCAGATACGCAGTATTTT. Its translation: CASSITSGSWPDTQYF.

This sequence joins TRBV7-2 and TRBJ2-5; unclear D gene. Trimming pared 3 bases from V and 0 bases from J, leaving 14 bases between. The germline gives CDR1 SGHTA, CDR2 FQGNSA. CDR3 length: 16 amino acids. Here the CDR3 reads CASSLSPPLYQETQYF. The CDR3 bases are TGTGCCAGCAGCTTGTCACCACCCCTATACCAAGAGACCCAGTACTTC.

The chain has TRBV28 and TRBJ1-5, with D tentatively TRBD1 (6 bases). The CDR3 spans 14 residues. Germline CDR1 and CDR2: MDHEN and SYDVKM. Trimming stripped 4 bases from V and 5 bases from J, with 12 bases between. CDR3 residues: CASSSMTGYQPQHF. The CDR3 region has the DNA TGTGCCAGCAGTTCCATGACAGGTTATCAGCCCCAGCATTTT.

The chain employs TRBV28 and TRBJ2-1, with TRBD2 identical over 14 bases. Germline assignment: CDR1 MDHEN and CDR2 SYDVKM. Germline trimming cut 5 bases from V and 1 base from J; bases unmatched to any gene: 7. The CDR3 is made up of 18 amino acids. CDR3 DNA: TGTGCCAGCAGTACGCCCCGACTAGCGGGAGGGTCCTACAATGAGCAGTTCTTC. This translates into CASSTPRLAGGSYNEQFF.

The rearrangement joins TRBV6-1 to TRBJ1-2; the D is unclear. V was pared by 3 bases and J by 4 bases, with 12 bases between. Germline loops: CDR1 MNHNS, CDR2 SASEGT. The CDR3 totals 14 residues. The CDR3 sequence: CASSEGSGPYGYTF. The CDR3 DNA reads as TGTGCCAGCAGTGAGGGGAGCGGACCCTATGGCTACACCTTC.

This clone was observed once. The CDR3 is CASSLSGTSGLGELFF. CDR3 coding DNA: TGTGCCAGCAGTTTATCCGGGACTAGCGGGCTGGGGGAGCTGTTTTTT. The chain uses TRBV28 and TRBJ2-2; 12 bases agree with TRBD2. The CDR3 totals 16 residues. The germline V gene has CDR1 MDHEN and CDR2 SYDVKM. With 1 base clipped from V and 8 bases from J, the junction kept 5 bases outside the gene matches.

The gene calls are TRBV5-1 and TRBJ2-1, with TRBD2 matching over 11 bases. The CDR3 consists of 16 residues. The trim removed 4 bases at V and 4 bases at J, leaving 7 bases unmatched. In germline, CDR1 is SGHRS, CDR2 YFSETQ. The CDR3 here is CASSKGTSGKYNEQFF. The CDR3 DNA follows: TGCGCCAGCAGCAAGGGGACTAGCGGCAAGTACAATGAGCAGTTCTTC.

The CDR3 region has the DNA TGTGCCAGCAGTATAATGAGGTCCTATAATTCACCCCTCCACTTT. It yields the protein CASSIMRSYNSPLHF. J is TRBJ1-6 and V is TRBV28; unclear D gene. From germline, CDR1 is MDHEN and CDR2 SYDVKM. The CDR3 is 15 amino acids. V was shortened by 5 bases and J by 1 base, with 9 bases between the two germline ends. Supplemented by reference TRBV28 and TRBJ1-6, the full variable domain reads DVKVTQSSRYLVKRTGEKVFLECVQDMDHENMFWYRQDPGLGLRLIYFSYDVKMKEKGDIPEGYSVSREKKERFSLILESASTNQTSMYLCASSIMRSYNSPLHFGNGTRLTVT.

The CDR3 nucleotides read TGCAGCGTTCGCTCTGGACAGGGACTCTACGAGCAGTACTTC. This translates into CSVRSGQGLYEQYF. The chain recombines TRBV29-1 with TRBJ2-7; 8 positions agree with TRBD1. V lost 5 bases to trimming and J lost 3 bases; unmatched junction nucleotides: 9. Germline V gene sequence: CDR1 SQVTM, CDR2 ANQGSEA. The CDR3 contains 14 residues.

The chain recombines TRBV28 with TRBJ1-2, with a weak D call TRBD1 (5 bases). V was clipped by 6 bases and J by 7 bases, with 21 bases between them. CDR1 is MDHEN, CDR2 SYDVKM, per germline. This CDR3 is 15 amino acids long. The CDR3 DNA sequence: TGTGCCAGCAGCTATATCTTGGGGGGAGAGGGTGGCTACACCTTC. Translated: CASSYILGGEGGYTF.

This rearrangement joins TRBV10-3 to TRBJ2-1, with D maybe TRBD2 (6 bases). The germline V and J ends were trimmed by 7 bases and 5 bases, with 12 bases remaining between them. The CDR3 is 13 residues long. Germline CDR1 is ENHRY and CDR2 is SYGVKD. CDR3 residues: CAITPGLNNEQFF. CDR3 DNA sequence: TGTGCCATCACGCCGGGACTTAACAATGAGCAGTTCTTC.

The V and J genes are TRBV6-1 and TRBJ1-5, with D uncertain. This CDR3 is built from 12 residues. Germline V gene data show CDR1 as MNHNS and CDR2 as SASEGT. The V gene lost 3 bases and the J gene lost 9 bases, with 9 bases spanning the gap. The CDR3 here is CASSDSLWPQHF. In DNA form, the CDR3 reads TGTGCCAGCAGTGACAGCCTTTGGCCCCAGCATTTT.

In DNA form, the CDR3 reads TGTGCCAGCTCACCATCCGCGAACACTGAAGCTTTCTTT. Protein sequence: CASSPSANTEAFF. The chain has TRBV18 and TRBJ1-1; the D is unclear. The V and J ends lost 2 bases and 1 base respectively, with 5 bases between them. Germline V gives CDR1 KGHSH, CDR2 LQKENI. The CDR3 covers 13 residues. The variable domain in full, with the rest retrieved from reference TRBV18 and TRBJ1-1, is NAGVMQNPRHLVRRRGQEARLRCSPMKGHSHVYWYRQLPEEGLKFMVYLQKENIIDESGMPKERFSAEFPKEGPSILRIQQVVRGDSAAYFCASSPSANTEAFFGQGTRLTVV.

The CDR3: CASSPSPQLEAFF. CDR3 coding DNA: TGTGCCAGCTCACCAAGTCCACAGCTTGAAGCTTTCTTT. This chain joins TRBV18 and TRBJ1-1, with unresolved D. Per the germline V gene, CDR1 is KGHSH and CDR2 is LQKENI. CDR3 size: 13 residues. With 2 bases removed from V and 7 bases from J, the gap between germline ends came to 11 bases.